The 30 T cell receptor beta chains given below trace back to one sample, sequenced in a study of blood T cell repertoires in COVID-19. Profiling relied on immunoSEQ multiplex PCR, and the TCRdb table lists in-frame clones only, not all of them. The data contain tens of thousands of clones, 70% to 85% of them singletons. Sequencing was done on a sample of peripheral blood. The receptor source for this set is a woman between 45 and 60 years old with acute or convalescent COVID-19.

The chain uses TRBV2 and TRBJ1-1; perhaps TRBD1 as D (6 bases). The CDR3 loop spans 14 amino acids. Trimming pared 5 bases from V and 3 bases from J, leaving 13 bases between. Germline lookup yields CDR1 SNHLY and CDR2 FYNNEI. CDR3 bases: TGTGCCAGCAGTCTCAGGGGAGGGTACACTGAAGCTTTCTTT. Residues: CASSLRGGYTEAFF.

The V call is TRBV2, the J call TRBJ2-6; a weak D match, TRBD1 (6 bases). Germline CDR1 and CDR2: SNHLY and FYNNEI. The CDR3 contains 15 residues. Trimming took 6 bases from V and 0 from J, leaving 9 bases between them. The CDR3 nucleotides read TGTGCCAGCAGACAGGGTTACTCTGGGGCCAACGTCCTGACTTTC. Its translation is CASRQGYSGANVLTF. The whole variable domain, filled in from reference TRBV2 and TRBJ2-6, reads EPEVTQTPSHQVTQMGQEVILRCVPISNHLYFYWYRQILGQKVEFLVSFYNNEISEKSEIFDDQFSVERPDGSNFTLKIRSTKLEDSAMYFCASRQGYSGANVLTFGAGSRLTVL.

V gene TRBV19 combines with J gene TRBJ1-5; the match to TRBD1 covers 7 bases. Germline lookup yields CDR1 LNHDA and CDR2 SQIVND (reference sequence). The CDR3 runs to 13 residues. Trimming at V came to 7 bases and at J to 2 bases, leaving 2 bases not matched to a gene. The CDR3 region is CASTDRRNQPQHF. CDR3 DNA sequence: TGTGCCAGTACGGACAGGCGCAATCAGCCCCAGCATTTT.

V usage is TRBV7-2 and J usage is TRBJ1-6; possible D gene TRBD1, 5 bases. Germline V lookup: CDR1 SGHTA, CDR2 FQGNSA. V lost 7 bases and J 6 bases, leaving 16 bases between the germline ends. The length of the CDR3 is 15 residues. DNA of the CDR3: TGTGCCAGCAACCTCGCGGGGGGGACTAATTCACCCCTCCACTTT. It encodes CASNLAGGTNSPLHF. The full variable domain, in which reference TRBV7-2 and TRBJ1-6 provide the parts outside the CDR3, is GAGVSQSPSNKVTEKGKDVELRCDPISGHTALYWYRQSLGQGLEFLIYFQGNSAPDKSGLPSDRFSAERTGGSVSTLTIQRTQQEDSAVYLCASNLAGGTNSPLHFGNGTRLTVT.

The J gene is TRBJ2-7, the V gene TRBV18, with 7 bases lining up with TRBD1. Germline V gives CDR1 KGHSH, CDR2 LQKENI. CDR3 length: 14 residues. The V gene end was trimmed by 5 bases and the J gene end by 3 bases; junction bases not matched to a gene: 7. CDR3 loop: CASSLDRDSYEQYF. The DNA for the CDR3 is TGTGCCAGCTCATTAGACAGGGACAGCTACGAGCAGTACTTC.

J is TRBJ2-1 and V is TRBV7-6; D might be TRBD2 (7 bases). CDR3 length: 16 amino acids. The germline gives CDR1 SGHVS, CDR2 FNYEAQ. V lost 1 base to trimming and J lost 7 bases, with 17 bases between them. The CDR3 loop is CASSLEGGGAWNEQFF. CDR3 bases: TGTGCCAGCAGCTTAGAGGGTGGGGGGGCCTGGAATGAGCAGTTCTTC. Filled out from reference TRBV7-6 and TRBJ2-1, the complete variable domain reads GAGVSQSPRYKVTKRGQDVALRCDPISGHVSLYWYRQALGQGPEFLTYFNYEAQQDKSGLPNDRFSAERPEGSISTLTIQRTEQRDSAMYRCASSLEGGGAWNEQFFGPGTRLTVL.

This chain links TRBV2 with TRBJ1-1, with a possible D match to TRBD1 (5 bases). This CDR3 region has 12 residues. Trimming removed 4 bases from V and 9 bases from J, with 12 bases in between. CDR1 and CDR2 from the germline V gene are SNHLY and FYNNEI. Here the CDR3 DNA reads TGTGCCAGCAGTGGAGGACAAACTAAAGCTTTCTTT. Translating it yields CASSGGQTKAFF.

This chain connects TRBV6-2 or TRBV6-3 to TRBJ2-1; 9 bases line up with TRBD2. CDR3 length equals 19 residues. V gave up 5 bases and J gave up 6 bases; unmatched junction bases: 20. Germline loops: CDR1 MNHEY, CDR2 SVGEGT. The CDR3 reads CASSTRFNRGGALGNEQFF. CDR3 in DNA: TGTGCCAGCAGTACGAGGTTCAATCGCGGGGGGGCATTAGGCAATGAGCAGTTCTTC.

The rearrangement joins TRBV11-1 to TRBJ2-2; 11 bases are shared with TRBD2. The germline V gene encodes CDR1 SGHAT and CDR2 FQDESV (reference sequence). The CDR3 is made up of 16 amino acids. J gave up 1 base and V 3 bases, and 1 base lay outside the gene matches. Written as DNA, the CDR3 is TGTGCCAGCAGCTTCCTAGCGGGGGGGAACACCGGGGAGCTGTTTTTT. Its protein is CASSFLAGGNTGELFF. Together with reference TRBV11-1 and TRBJ2-2, the CDR3 gives the full variable domain: EAEVAQSPRYKITEKSQAVAFWCDPISGHATLYWYRQILGQGPELLVQFQDESVVDDSQLPKDRFSAERLKGVDSTLKIQPAELGDSAMYLCASSFLAGGNTGELFFGEGSRLTVL.

This clone was counted a single time. The sample has other DNA sequences that encode this CDR3 too. The chain is built from TRBV7-2 and TRBJ1-5; no definite D call. Germline V lookup: CDR1 SGHTA, CDR2 FQGNSA. The V end lost 3 bases, the J end lost 2 bases, and 5 bases lay between the germline ends. The CDR3 contains 13 residues. The CDR3 region is CASSFQGNQPQHF. CDR3 bases: TGTGCCAGCAGCTTCCAGGGCAATCAGCCCCAGCATTTT.

The V gene is TRBV15, the J gene TRBJ1-2; no clear D gene. V was shortened by 8 bases and J by 6 bases, with 13 bases between the two germline ends. This CDR3 spans 12 amino acids. Looked up from germline, CDR1 is LNHNV and CDR2 is YYDKDF (reference sequence). The CDR3 loop reads CATYAGLHGYTF. The CDR3 DNA reads TGTGCCACCTACGCGGGGTTGCATGGCTACACCTTC. The full variable domain, completed using reference TRBV15 and TRBJ1-2, is DAMVIQNPRYQVTQFGKPVTLSCSQTLNHNVMYWYQQKSSQAPKLLFHYYDKDFNNEADTPDNFQSRRPNTSFCFLDIRSPGLGDTAMYLCATYAGLHGYTFGSGTRLTVV.

The chain couples TRBV29-1 to TRBJ1-2; D is unresolved. Germline CDR1 and CDR2: SQVTM and ANQGSEA. The length of the CDR3 is 14 residues. With 8 bases removed from V and 4 bases from J, the gap between germline ends came to 20 bases. Here the CDR3 reads CSSGGSGGGYGYTF. CDR3 nucleotide sequence: TGCAGCTCCGGTGGTTCGGGAGGAGGCTATGGCTACACCTTC. The variable domain in full, completed from reference TRBV29-1 and TRBJ1-2, reads SAVISQKPSRDICQRGTSLTIQCQVDSQVTMMFWYRQQPGQSLTLIATANQGSEATYESGFVIDKFPISRPNLTFSTLTVSNMSPEDSSIYLCSSGGSGGGYGYTFGSGTRLTVV.

The chain uses TRBV7-2 and TRBJ2-3, with 8 bases identical to TRBD2. V gave up 5 bases and J gave up 0 bases; unmatched junction bases: 10. This CDR3 is 17 amino acids long. CDR1 is SGHTA and CDR2 is FQGNSA in the germline V gene. CDR3 amino acids: CASSPGVAGSSTDTQYF. The CDR3, as DNA: TGTGCCAGCAGCCCCGGGGTAGCGGGGTCTAGCACAGATACGCAGTATTTT.

This chain links TRBV4-2 with TRBJ1-1; possibly TRBD1 for D (5 bases). CDR1 LGHNA and CDR2 YNFKEQ come from the germline V gene. The CDR3 loop spans 15 amino acids. Trimming stripped 3 bases from V and 0 bases from J, with 11 bases between. The CDR3 loop reads CASSQVTEMNTEAFF. The CDR3 DNA reads TGTGCCAGCAGCCAGGTGACAGAAATGAACACTGAAGCTTTCTTT.

The chain couples TRBV6-5 to TRBJ2-5; no definite D call. Germline assignment: CDR1 MNHEY and CDR2 SVGAGI. The CDR3 extends over 15 amino acids. Trimming removed 7 bases at V and 3 bases at J, with 18 bases between. The CDR3 sequence: CASTTSPGLEETQYF. As DNA, the CDR3 is TGTGCCAGCACCACAAGCCCAGGCCTGGAAGAGACCCAGTACTTC.

The V call is TRBV6-5, the J call TRBJ2-7; maybe TRBD2 (6 bases). The CDR3 covers 12 residues. V lost 8 bases to trimming and J lost 2 bases, with 10 bases between them. Germline V gene data show CDR1 as MNHEY and CDR2 as SVGAGI. CDR3 nucleotide sequence: TGTGCCAGCGGAGGGCACACCTACGAGCAGTACTTC. This codes for CASGGHTYEQYF.

The gene calls are TRBV7-2 and TRBJ1-5, with unresolved D. Germline V gene data show CDR1 as SGHTA and CDR2 as FQGNSA. Trimming pared 5 bases from V and 5 bases from J, leaving 28 bases between. The CDR3 is made up of 19 amino acids. CDR3 in DNA: TGTGCCAGCAGCCGCCTTCCCCCGGGTTCTATCGGTCAGCATCAGCCCCAGCATTTT. As protein: CASSRLPPGSIGQHQPQHF.

The genes are TRBV5-8 and TRBJ1-3; D remains unclear. The CDR3 is 16 residues long. The germline V gene has CDR1 SGHTS and CDR2 YDEGEE. With 0 bases removed from V and 0 bases from J, the gap between germline ends came to 10 bases. CDR3 nucleotides: TGTGCCAGCAGCTTGGGGTCCCAGGTCTCTGGAAACACCATATATTTT. Protein sequence: CASSLGSQVSGNTIYF.

The chain has TRBV5-1 and TRBJ2-5, with a weak D call TRBD2 (5 bases). Germline V gene data show CDR1 as SGHRS and CDR2 as YFSETQ. This CDR3 is 14 amino acids long. V was cut by 0 bases and J by 2 bases, with 8 bases left in between. The CDR3 nucleotides read TGCGCCAGCAGCTTGGTGGGGAGTCAAGAGACCCAGTACTTC. Protein sequence: CASSLVGSQETQYF.

The chain uses TRBV15 and TRBJ2-7, with 7 bases that match TRBD2. This CDR3 has 16 amino acids. CDR1 and CDR2 from the germline V gene are LNHNV and YYDKDF (reference sequence). J gave up 2 bases and V 0 bases, and 7 bases lay outside the gene matches. CDR3 loop: CATSRDRGLPTYEQYF. Here the CDR3 DNA reads TGTGCCACCAGCAGAGATCGGGGACTACCTACCTACGAGCAGTACTTC.

The rearrangement links TRBV7-2 to TRBJ2-3; 15 nucleotides match TRBD2. Per the germline V gene, CDR1 is SGHTA and CDR2 is FQGNSA. The CDR3 runs 18 residues. Trimming cost V 5 bases and J 2 bases; bases outside gene matches: 8. CDR3 protein: CASSNPGLAGGYTDTQYF. CDR3 in DNA: TGTGCCAGCAGCAACCCGGGACTAGCGGGAGGTTACACAGATACGCAGTATTTT.

This chain uses TRBV30 with TRBJ1-2; D is unresolved. Germline V gene lookup returns CDR1 GTSNPN and CDR2 SVGIG (reference sequence). This CDR3 is built from 13 residues. Trimming removed 0 bases at V and 9 bases at J, with 14 bases between. The chain's CDR3 is CAWSVTRQVSYTF. CDR3 nucleotide sequence: TGTGCCTGGAGTGTAACCAGGCAGGTTAGCTACACCTTC.

This clone was observed a few times. The genes are TRBV27 and TRBJ2-7; a possible D gene is TRBD1 (6 bases). This CDR3 spans 14 amino acids. CDR1 and CDR2 from the germline V gene are MNHEY and SMNVEV (reference sequence). Trimming shortened V by 2 bases and J by 2 bases, and 10 bases separated the two germline ends. The CDR3 nucleotides read TGTGCCAGCAGTTTAACAGGGTCCACCTACGAGCAGTACTTC. It encodes CASSLTGSTYEQYF.

DNA of the CDR3: TGTGCCAGCAGTTATACGGGACAGGGGTATTACACCTTC. This encodes CASSYTGQGYYTF. The chain is built from TRBV6-6 and TRBJ1-2; the match to TRBD1 covers 10 bases. Looked up from germline, CDR1 is MNHNY and CDR2 is SVGAGI (reference sequence). The CDR3 consists of 13 residues. V lost 3 bases to trimming and J lost 11 bases; unmatched junction nucleotides: 6.

This clone was detected only once. The chain uses TRBV20-1 and TRBJ2-3; D might be TRBD1 (5 bases). Germline CDR1 DFQATT, CDR2 SNEGSKA (reference sequence). V lost 4 bases and J lost 2, with 10 bases in between. The CDR3 has 13 amino acids. CDR3 bases: TGCAGTGCTACTGACAGTGTCACAGATACGCAGTATTTT. It translates to CSATDSVTDTQYF.

The rearrangement uses TRBV10-1 and TRBJ2-1; 10 positions match TRBD2. V lost 5 bases and J lost 2; bases outside the gene matches: 9. The CDR3 extends over 17 amino acids. Germline loops: CDR1 WNHNN, CDR2 SYGVQD (reference sequence). The CDR3 DNA reads as TGCGCCAGCAGTCCGTCGACTAGCGGGTGCCCCTACAATGAGCAGTTCTTC. Translating it yields CASSPSTSGCPYNEQFF.

The chain uses TRBV9 and TRBJ2-1; perhaps TRBD2 as D (5 bases). V lost 0 bases to trimming and J lost 3 bases, with 7 bases between them. Per the germline V gene, CDR1 is SGDLS and CDR2 is YYNGEE. CDR3 length: 14 residues. DNA for the CDR3: TGTGCCAGCAGCGTAGCGGGATTCTACAATGAGCAGTTCTTC. This codes for CASSVAGFYNEQFF.

This clone has just a few counts. The chain combines TRBV10-3 with TRBJ2-7, with D possibly TRBD2 on 9 matching bases. The ends were cut back, 11 bases at V and 0 bases at J, with 17 bases in the middle. The germline V gene encodes CDR1 ENHRY and CDR2 SYGVKD. The CDR3 is 14 amino acids. The CDR3 sequence is CAVREGQASYEQYF. The DNA for the CDR3 is TGTGCCGTGCGGGAGGGACAGGCCTCCTACGAGCAGTACTTC.

This clone was counted many times. The J gene is TRBJ2-2, the V gene TRBV6-9, with D unclear. V gave up 2 bases and J gave up 0 bases, with 10 bases separating them. The CDR3 is made up of 16 amino acids. Germline V gene lookup returns CDR1 MNHGY and CDR2 SVAAGI. This chain's CDR3 is CASSYNLFTNTGELFF. DNA for the CDR3: TGTGCCAGCAGTTATAATCTCTTTACGAACACCGGGGAGCTGTTTTTT.

The rearrangement links TRBV5-6 to TRBJ1-1, with 12 positions matching TRBD1. From germline, CDR1 is SGHDT and CDR2 YYEEEE. This CDR3 comprises 18 residues. The J segment lost 4 bases and the V segment lost 4 bases, leaving 14 bases of the junction unmatched. Here the CDR3 reads CASSPLGTGGERSTEAFF. In nucleotides, the CDR3 is TGTGCCAGCAGCCCGCTCGGGACAGGGGGCGAAAGGTCCACTGAAGCTTTCTTT.